This record concerns one T cell receptor (beta chain) sequence. The source of the sample is a study of PD-1 blockade in classical Hodgkin lymphoma. TCRdb's table, derived via immunoSEQ multiplex PCR, lists solely in-frame clones and lacks some. Among roughly 140,000 clones listed, approximately 72% were seen once. CDR1 is LNHDA and CDR2 is SQIVND in the germline V gene (reference sequence). CDR3 size: 16 residues. Trimming stripped 7 bases from V and 4 bases from J, with 21 bases between. Each and every patient relapsed after autologous stem cell transplantation, and patients got differing brentuximab vedotin exposure.

This specimen consisted of peripheral blood mononuclear cells (PBMCs), obtained before the second cycle of nivolumab. The chain recombines TRBV19 with TRBJ2-3, with a possible D match to TRBD2 (6 bases). The origin of this receptor is a human donor with classical Hodgkin lymphoma. The chain's CDR3 is CASMNGGLGGPDTQYF. DNA for the CDR3: TGTGCCAGTATGAATGGAGGGCTTGGGGGACCAGATACGCAGTATTTT. The complete variable domain, with remaining parts taken from reference TRBV19 and TRBJ2-3, reads DGGITQSPKYLFRKEGQNVTLSCEQNLNHDAMYWYRQDPGQGLRLIYYSQIVNDFQKGDIAEGYSVSREKKESFPLTVTSAQKNPTAFYLCASMNGGLGGPDTQYFGPGTRLTVL.